This paragraph reports one T cell receptor beta chain. There are 15 residues in the CDR3. V lost 5 bases, J lost 6 bases, and 9 bases stayed unmatched. Germline CDR1 MNHNY, CDR2 SVGAGI (reference sequence). The data were produced by immunoSEQ multiplex PCR, yet TCRdb's version contains in-frame clones alone and is incomplete. The sample has under 150,000 clones; roughly 91% are singletons. This sample was included in a study of PD-L1 blockade in urothelial cancer. At the level of the study: Between 0 and 3 chemotherapy regimens preceded treatment for each patient. Blood analyses occurred 3 weeks (second dose) and 6 weeks post treatment start. When blood samples were assessed, the median T cell count was around 150,000.

Indicated time point: peripheral blood 6 weeks after treatment start. Each patient gave between 1 and 8 samples, pretreatment and on-treatment. This TCR derives from a man between 60 and 75 years old with urothelial cancer. The chain joins TRBV6-6 to TRBJ1-4; TRBD1 aligns across 7 bases. Source: PBMCs, taken around atezolizumab (anti-PD-L1) treatment. The CDR3 protein is CASSHIGGADEKLFF. As DNA, the CDR3 is TGTGCCAGCAGTCATATAGGGGGCGCGGATGAAAAACTGTTTTTT.